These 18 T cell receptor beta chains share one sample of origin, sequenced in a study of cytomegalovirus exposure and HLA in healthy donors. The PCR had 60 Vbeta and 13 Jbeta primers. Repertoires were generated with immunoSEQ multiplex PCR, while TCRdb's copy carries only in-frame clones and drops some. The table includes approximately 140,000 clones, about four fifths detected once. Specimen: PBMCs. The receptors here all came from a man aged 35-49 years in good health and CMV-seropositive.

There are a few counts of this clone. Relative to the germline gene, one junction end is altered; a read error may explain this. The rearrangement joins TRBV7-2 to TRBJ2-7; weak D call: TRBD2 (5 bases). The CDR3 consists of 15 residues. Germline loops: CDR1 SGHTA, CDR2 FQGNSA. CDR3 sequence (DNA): TGTGCCAGCAGCGTAGCGCAACTACCCGGCTACGAGCAGTACTTC. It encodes CASSVAQLPGYEQYF.

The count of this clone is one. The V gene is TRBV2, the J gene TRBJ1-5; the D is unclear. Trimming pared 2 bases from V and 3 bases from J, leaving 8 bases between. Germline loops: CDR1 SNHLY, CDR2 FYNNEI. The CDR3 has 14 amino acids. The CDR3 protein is CASSEWQFNQPQHF. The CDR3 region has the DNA TGTGCCAGCAGTGAATGGCAGTTCAATCAGCCCCAGCATTTT.

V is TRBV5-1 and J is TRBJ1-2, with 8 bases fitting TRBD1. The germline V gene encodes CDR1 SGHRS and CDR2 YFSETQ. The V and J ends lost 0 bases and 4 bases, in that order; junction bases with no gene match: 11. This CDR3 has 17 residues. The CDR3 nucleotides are TGCGCCAGCAGCTTGGTCGGCAGGGGGCGCGACGTCTATGGCTACACCTTC. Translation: CASSLVGRGRDVYGYTF. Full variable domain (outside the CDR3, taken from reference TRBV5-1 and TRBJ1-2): KAGVTQTPRYLIKTRGQQVTLSCSPISGHRSVSWYQQTPGQGLQFLFEYFSETQRNKGNFPGRFSGRQFSNSRSEMNVSTLELGDSALYLCASSLVGRGRDVYGYTFGSGTRLTVV.

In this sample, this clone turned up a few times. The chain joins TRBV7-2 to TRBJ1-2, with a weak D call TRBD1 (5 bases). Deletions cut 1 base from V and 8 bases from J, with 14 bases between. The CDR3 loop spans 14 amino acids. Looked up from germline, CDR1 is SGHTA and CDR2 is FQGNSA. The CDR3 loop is CASSLGQTLEGYTF. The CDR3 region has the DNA TGTGCCAGCAGCTTAGGACAGACCCTAGAGGGCTACACCTTC.

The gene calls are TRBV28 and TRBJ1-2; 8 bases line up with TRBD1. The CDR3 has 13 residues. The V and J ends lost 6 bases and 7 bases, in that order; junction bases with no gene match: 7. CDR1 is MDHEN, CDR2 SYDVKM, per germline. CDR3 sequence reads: CASRLSGGSGYTF. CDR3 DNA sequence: TGTGCCAGCAGACTATCAGGGGGCTCTGGCTACACCTTC.

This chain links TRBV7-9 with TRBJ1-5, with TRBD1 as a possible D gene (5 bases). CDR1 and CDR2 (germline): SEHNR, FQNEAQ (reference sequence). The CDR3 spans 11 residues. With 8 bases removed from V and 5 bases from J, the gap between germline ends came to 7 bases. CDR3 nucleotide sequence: TGTGCCAGCGGCAGGGATCAGCCCCAGCATTTT. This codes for CASGRDQPQHF.

DNA of the CDR3: TGTGCCAGCACTCCGTGGGGCGAAGGCTCTGGGGCCAACGTCCTGACTTTC. Translating gives CASTPWGEGSGANVLTF. The chain couples TRBV7-9 to TRBJ2-6; possible D gene TRBD1, 5 bases. CDR1 is SEHNR and CDR2 is FQNEAQ in the germline V gene (reference sequence). The CDR3 contains 17 residues. V lost 7 bases, J lost 0 bases, and 16 bases lay in between.

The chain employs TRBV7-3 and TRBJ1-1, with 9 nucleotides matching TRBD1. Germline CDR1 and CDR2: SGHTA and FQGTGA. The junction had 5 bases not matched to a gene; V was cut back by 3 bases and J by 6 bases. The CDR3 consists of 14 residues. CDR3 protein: CASSFTGGYAEAFF. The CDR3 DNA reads TGTGCCAGCAGCTTTACAGGGGGCTACGCTGAAGCTTTCTTT.

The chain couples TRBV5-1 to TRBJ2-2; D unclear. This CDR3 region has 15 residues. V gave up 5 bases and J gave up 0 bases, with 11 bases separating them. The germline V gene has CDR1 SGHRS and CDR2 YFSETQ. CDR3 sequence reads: CASRLGRSNTGELFF. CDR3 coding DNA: TGCGCCAGCAGGCTGGGCAGGTCGAACACCGGGGAGCTGTTTTTT.

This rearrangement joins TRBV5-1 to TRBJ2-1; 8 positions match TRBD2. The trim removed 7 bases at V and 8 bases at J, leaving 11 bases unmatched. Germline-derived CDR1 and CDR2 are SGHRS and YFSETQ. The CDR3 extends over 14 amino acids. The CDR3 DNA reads TGCGCCAGCGGCCGTGGGACTAGTAAAGATGAGCAGTTCTTC. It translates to CASGRGTSKDEQFF.

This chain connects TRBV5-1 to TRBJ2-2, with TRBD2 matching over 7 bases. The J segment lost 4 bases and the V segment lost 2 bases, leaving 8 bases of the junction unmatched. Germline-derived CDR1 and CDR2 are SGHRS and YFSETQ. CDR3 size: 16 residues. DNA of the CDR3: TGCGCCAGCAGCTTCCCAGCGGGCGGGAGCACCGGGGAGCTGTTTTTT. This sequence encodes CASSFPAGGSTGELFF.

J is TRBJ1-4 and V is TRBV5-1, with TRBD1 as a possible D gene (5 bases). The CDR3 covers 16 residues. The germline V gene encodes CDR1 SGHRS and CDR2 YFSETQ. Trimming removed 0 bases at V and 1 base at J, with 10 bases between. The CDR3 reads CASSLGTGGTNEKLFF. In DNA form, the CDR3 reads TGCGCCAGCAGCTTGGGTACCGGGGGAACTAATGAAAAACTGTTTTTT. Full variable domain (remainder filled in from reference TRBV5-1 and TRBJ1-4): KAGVTQTPRYLIKTRGQQVTLSCSPISGHRSVSWYQQTPGQGLQFLFEYFSETQRNKGNFPGRFSGRQFSNSRSEMNVSTLELGDSALYLCASSLGTGGTNEKLFFGSGTQLSVL.

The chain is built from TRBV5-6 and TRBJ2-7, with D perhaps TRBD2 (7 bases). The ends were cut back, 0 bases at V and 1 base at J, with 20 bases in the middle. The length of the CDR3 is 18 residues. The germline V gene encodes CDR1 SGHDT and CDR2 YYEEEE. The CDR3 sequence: CASSLAKGGLGRSYEQYF. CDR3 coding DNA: TGTGCCAGCAGCTTGGCCAAGGGGGGGTTAGGAAGGTCCTACGAGCAGTACTTC.

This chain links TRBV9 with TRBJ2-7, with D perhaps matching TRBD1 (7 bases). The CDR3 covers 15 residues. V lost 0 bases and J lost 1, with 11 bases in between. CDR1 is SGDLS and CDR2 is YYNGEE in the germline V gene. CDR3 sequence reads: CASSVAAGGSYEQYF. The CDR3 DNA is TGTGCCAGCAGCGTAGCGGCAGGGGGGTCCTACGAGCAGTACTTC.

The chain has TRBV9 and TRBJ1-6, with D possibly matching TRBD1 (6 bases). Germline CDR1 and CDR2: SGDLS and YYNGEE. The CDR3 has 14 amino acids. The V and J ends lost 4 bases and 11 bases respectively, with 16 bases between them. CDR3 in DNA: TGTGCCAGCAGCCCCGGGACATCTCAGGCACCCCTCCACTTT. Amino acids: CASSPGTSQAPLHF.

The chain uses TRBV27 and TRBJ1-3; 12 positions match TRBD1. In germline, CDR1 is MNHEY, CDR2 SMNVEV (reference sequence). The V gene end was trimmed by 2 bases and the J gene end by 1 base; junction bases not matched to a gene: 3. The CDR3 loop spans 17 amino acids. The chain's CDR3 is CASSLKGQGASGNTIYF. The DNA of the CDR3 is TGTGCCAGCAGTTTAAAGGGACAGGGGGCATCTGGAAACACCATATATTTT.

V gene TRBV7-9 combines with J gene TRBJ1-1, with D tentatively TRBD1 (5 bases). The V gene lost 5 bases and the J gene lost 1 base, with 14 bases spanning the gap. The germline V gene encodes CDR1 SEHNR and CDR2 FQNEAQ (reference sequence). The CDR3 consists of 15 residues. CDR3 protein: CASSASLQGNTEAFF. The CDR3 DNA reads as TGTGCCAGCAGCGCCTCCCTTCAGGGGAACACTGAAGCTTTCTTT.

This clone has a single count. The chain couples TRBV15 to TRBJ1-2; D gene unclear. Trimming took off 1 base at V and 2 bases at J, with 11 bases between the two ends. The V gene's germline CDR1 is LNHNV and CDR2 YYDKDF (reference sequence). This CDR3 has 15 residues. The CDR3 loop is CATSRGLGENYGYTF. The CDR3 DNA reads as TGTGCCACCAGCAGAGGGTTGGGAGAGAACTATGGCTACACCTTC.